This T cell receptor beta chain was retrieved from a study of blood T cell repertoires in COVID-19. Turning to the study itself: The cDNA or gDNA used as material had been derived from T cells, B-cell-depleted T cells, or PBMCs.

J gave up 0 bases and V 4 bases, and 8 bases lay outside the gene matches. This CDR3 has 16 amino acids. Germline V gene data show CDR1 as KGHSH and CDR2 as LQKENI. The protocol was immunoSEQ multiplex PCR, while the TCRdb copy is restricted to in-frame clones and leaves out a portion. In the table there are about 440,000 clones, 70% to 90% of which are singletons. The V gene is TRBV18, the J gene TRBJ1-1; 7 positions match TRBD1. The sequenced sample consisted of peripheral blood. This TCR was sampled from a woman in her fifties or sixties with COVID-19, enrolled during active disease. The CDR3, as DNA: TGTGCCAGCTCACGGGGGACAGTTACCTTGAACACTGAAGCTTTCTTT. Translated, it gives CASSRGTVTLNTEAFF.